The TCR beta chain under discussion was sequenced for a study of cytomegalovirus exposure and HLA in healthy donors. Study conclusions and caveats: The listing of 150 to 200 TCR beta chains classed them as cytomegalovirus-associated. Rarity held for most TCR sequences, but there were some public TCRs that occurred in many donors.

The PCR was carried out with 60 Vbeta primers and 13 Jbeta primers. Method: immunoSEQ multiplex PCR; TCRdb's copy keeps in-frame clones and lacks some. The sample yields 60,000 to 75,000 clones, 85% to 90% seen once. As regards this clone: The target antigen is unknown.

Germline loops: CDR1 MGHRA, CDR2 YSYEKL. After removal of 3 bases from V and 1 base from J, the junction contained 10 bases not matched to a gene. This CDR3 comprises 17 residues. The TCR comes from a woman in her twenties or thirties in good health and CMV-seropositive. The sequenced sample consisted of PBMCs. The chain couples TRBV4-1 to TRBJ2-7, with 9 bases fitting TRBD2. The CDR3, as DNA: TGCGCCAGCAGCCATACGACTAGCGGCCTCATGTCCTACGAGCAGTACTTC. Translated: CASSHTTSGLMSYEQYF.